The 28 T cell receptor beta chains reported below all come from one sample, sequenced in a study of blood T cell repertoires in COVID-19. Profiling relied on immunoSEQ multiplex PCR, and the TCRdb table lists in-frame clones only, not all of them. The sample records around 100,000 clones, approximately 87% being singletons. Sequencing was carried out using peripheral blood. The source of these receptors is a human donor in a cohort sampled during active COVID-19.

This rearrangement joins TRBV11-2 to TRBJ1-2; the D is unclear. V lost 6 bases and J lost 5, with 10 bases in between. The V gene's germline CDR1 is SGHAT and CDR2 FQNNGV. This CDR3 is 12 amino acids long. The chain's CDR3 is CASSKEGYGYTF. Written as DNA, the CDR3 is TGTGCCAGCAGTAAGGAGGGTTATGGCTACACCTTC.

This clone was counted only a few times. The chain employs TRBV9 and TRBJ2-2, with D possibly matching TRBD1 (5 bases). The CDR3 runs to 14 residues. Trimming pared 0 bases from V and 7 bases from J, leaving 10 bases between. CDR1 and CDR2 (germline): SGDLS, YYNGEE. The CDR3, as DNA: TGTGCCAGCAGCGTAGCTTATAGGGGCGGGGAGCTGTTTTTT. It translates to CASSVAYRGGELFF.

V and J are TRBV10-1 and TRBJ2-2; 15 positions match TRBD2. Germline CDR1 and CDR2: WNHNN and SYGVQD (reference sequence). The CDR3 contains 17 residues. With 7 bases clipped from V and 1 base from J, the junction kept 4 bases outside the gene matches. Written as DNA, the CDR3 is TGCGCCAGCATACCGGGACTAGCGGGGGGGAACACCGGGGAGCTGTTTTTT. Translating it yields CASIPGLAGGNTGELFF.

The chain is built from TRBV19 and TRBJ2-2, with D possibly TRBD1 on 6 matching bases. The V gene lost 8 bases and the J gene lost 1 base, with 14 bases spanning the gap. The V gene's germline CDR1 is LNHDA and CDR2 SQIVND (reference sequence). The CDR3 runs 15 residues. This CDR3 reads CASLGGKKNTGELFF. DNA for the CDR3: TGTGCCAGTCTAGGGGGTAAAAAGAACACCGGGGAGCTGTTTTTT. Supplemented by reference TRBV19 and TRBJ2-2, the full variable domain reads DGGITQSPKYLFRKEGQNVTLSCEQNLNHDAMYWYRQDPGQGLRLIYYSQIVNDFQKGDIAEGYSVSREKKESFPLTVTSAQKNPTAFYLCASLGGKKNTGELFFGEGSRLTVL.

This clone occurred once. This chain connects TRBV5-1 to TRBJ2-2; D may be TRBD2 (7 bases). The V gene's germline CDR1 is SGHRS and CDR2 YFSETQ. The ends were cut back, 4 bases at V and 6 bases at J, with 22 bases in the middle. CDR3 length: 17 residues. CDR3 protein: CASSQSRGGSGSGELFF. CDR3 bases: TGCGCCAGCAGCCAGAGCAGGGGCGGGAGTGGATCCGGGGAGCTGTTTTTT.

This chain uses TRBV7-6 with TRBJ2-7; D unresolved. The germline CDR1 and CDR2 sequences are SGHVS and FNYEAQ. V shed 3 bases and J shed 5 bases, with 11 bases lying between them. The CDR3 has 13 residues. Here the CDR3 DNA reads TGTGCCAGCAGCTTTTTGAATCGGGACGAGCAGTACTTC. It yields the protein CASSFLNRDEQYF.

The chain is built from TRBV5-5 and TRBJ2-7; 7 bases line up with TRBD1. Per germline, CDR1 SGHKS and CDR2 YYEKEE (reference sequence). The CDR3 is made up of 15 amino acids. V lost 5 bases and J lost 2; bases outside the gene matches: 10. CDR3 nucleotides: TGTGCCAGCAGGTACCGGGACAGCATAACCTACGAGCAGTACTTC. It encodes CASRYRDSITYEQYF.

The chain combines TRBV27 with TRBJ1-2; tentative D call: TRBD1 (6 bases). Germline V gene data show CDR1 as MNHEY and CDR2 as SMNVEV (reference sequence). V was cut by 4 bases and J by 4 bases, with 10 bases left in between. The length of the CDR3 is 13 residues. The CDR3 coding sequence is TGTGCCAGCAGTTCACAGGGACCCTATGGCTACACCTTC. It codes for CASSSQGPYGYTF.

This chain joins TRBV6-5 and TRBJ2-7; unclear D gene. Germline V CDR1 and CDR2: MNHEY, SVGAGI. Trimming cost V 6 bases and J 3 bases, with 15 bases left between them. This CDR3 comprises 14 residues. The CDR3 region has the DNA TGTGCCAGCAGCCTCACCATAGGCGGCTACGAGCAGTACTTC. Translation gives CASSLTIGGYEQYF.

Written as DNA, the CDR3 is TGTGCCAGCAGCGTAGCTACGGGTTCCGGGGAGCTGTTTTTT. It encodes CASSVATGSGELFF. The chain employs TRBV9 and TRBJ2-2; D remains unclear. This CDR3 contains 14 residues. The ends were cut back, 0 bases at V and 6 bases at J, with 9 bases in the middle. The germline CDR1 and CDR2 sequences are SGDLS and YYNGEE.

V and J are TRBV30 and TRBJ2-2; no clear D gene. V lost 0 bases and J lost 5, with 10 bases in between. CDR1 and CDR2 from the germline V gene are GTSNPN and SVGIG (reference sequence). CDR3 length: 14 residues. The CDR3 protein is CAWSVLSGTGELFF. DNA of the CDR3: TGTGCCTGGAGTGTACTAAGTGGGACCGGGGAGCTGTTTTTT.

CDR3 coding DNA: TGTGCCAGCAGCTCCCTTCCCCTAGGGGGCCATCGCTACAATGAGCAGTTCTTC. This translates into CASSSLPLGGHRYNEQFF. The V gene is TRBV7-2, the J gene TRBJ2-1; TRBD1 matches at 7 bases. V was clipped by 4 bases and J by 3 bases; unmatched bases: 15. The CDR3 length is 18 residues. Germline V gives CDR1 SGHTA, CDR2 FQGNSA.

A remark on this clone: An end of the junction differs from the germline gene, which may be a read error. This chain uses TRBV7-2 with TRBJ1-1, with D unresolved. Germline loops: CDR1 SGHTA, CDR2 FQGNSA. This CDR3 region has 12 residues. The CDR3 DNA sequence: TGTGCCAGCAGCCCAAGCGCCCTACCCACCATCTTT. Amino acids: CASSPSALPTIF.

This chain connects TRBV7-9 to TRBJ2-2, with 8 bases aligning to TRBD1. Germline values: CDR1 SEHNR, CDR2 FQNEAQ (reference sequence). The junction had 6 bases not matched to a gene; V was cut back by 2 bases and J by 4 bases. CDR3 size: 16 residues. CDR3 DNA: TGTGCCAGCAGCTTAAAAACAGGGGGAGCCACCGGGGAGCTGTTTTTT. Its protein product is CASSLKTGGATGELFF.

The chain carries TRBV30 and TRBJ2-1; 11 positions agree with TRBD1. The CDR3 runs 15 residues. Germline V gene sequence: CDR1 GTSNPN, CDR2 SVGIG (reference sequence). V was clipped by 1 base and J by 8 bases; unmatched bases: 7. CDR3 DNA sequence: TGTGCCTGGAGTGCGGGGACAGGGGGTAGGTATGAGCAGTTCTTC. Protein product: CAWSAGTGGRYEQFF.

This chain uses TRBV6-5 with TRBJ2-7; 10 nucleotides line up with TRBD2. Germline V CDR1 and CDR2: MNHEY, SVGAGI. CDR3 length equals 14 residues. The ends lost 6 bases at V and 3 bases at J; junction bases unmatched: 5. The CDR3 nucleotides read TGTGCCAGCAGAGAGGGACTAGCGTACTACGAGCAGTACTTC. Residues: CASREGLAYYEQYF.

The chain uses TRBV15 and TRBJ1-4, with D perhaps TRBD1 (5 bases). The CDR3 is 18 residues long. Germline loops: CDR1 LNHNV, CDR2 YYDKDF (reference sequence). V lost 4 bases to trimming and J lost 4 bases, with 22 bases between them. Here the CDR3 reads CATSTTQVLRDSNEKLFF. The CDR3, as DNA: TGTGCCACCAGCACAACCCAGGTACTCAGGGATAGTAATGAAAAACTGTTTTTT.

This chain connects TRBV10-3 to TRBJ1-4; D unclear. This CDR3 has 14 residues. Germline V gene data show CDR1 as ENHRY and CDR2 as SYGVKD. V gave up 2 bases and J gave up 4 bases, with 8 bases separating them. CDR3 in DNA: TGTGCCATCAGTGAGGCAGGATATAATGAAAAACTGTTTTTT. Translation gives CAISEAGYNEKLFF.

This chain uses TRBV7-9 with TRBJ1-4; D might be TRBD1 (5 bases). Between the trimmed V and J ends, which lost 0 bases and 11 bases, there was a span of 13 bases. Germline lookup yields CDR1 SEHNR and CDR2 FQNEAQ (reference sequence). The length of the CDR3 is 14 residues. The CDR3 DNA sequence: TGTGCCAGCAGCTTAGCGACGGGGACTTTGAAACTGTTTTTT. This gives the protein CASSLATGTLKLFF.

In DNA, the CDR3 is TGTGCCATCAGACTAGGGGGCTCGGGCGGAAACACCATATATTTT. It yields the protein CAIRLGGSGGNTIYF. The rearrangement uses TRBV10-3 and TRBJ1-3, with 7 bases fitting TRBD1. Germline lookup yields CDR1 ENHRY and CDR2 SYGVKD. The CDR3 extends over 15 amino acids. V lost 6 bases to trimming and J lost 4 bases; unmatched junction nucleotides: 9.

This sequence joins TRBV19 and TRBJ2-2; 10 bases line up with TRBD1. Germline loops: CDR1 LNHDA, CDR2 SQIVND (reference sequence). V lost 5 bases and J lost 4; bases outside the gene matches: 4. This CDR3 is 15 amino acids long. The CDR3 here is CASSRRTGGTGELFF. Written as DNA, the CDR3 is TGTGCCAGTAGTCGCAGGACAGGGGGCACCGGGGAGCTGTTTTTT.

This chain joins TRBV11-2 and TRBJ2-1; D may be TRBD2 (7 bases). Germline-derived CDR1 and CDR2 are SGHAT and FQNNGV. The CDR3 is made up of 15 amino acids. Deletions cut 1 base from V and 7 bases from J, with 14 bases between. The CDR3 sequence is CASSLAGGAGNEQFF. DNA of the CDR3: TGTGCCAGCAGCTTAGCGGGGGGCGCGGGGAATGAGCAGTTCTTC.

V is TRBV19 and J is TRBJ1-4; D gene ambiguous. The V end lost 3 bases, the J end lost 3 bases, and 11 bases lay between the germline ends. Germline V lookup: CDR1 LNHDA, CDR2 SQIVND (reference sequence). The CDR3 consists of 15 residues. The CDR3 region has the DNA TGTGCCAGTAGTATGGGAGGCATGGCTAATGAAAAACTGTTTTTT. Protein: CASSMGGMANEKLFF.

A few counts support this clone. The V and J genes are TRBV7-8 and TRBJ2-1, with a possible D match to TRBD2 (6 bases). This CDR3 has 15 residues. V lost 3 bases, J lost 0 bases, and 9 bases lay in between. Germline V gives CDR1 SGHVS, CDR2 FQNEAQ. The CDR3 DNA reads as TGTGCCAGCAGCTTGGGGACTGGCTCCTACAATGAGCAGTTCTTC. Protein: CASSLGTGSYNEQFF.

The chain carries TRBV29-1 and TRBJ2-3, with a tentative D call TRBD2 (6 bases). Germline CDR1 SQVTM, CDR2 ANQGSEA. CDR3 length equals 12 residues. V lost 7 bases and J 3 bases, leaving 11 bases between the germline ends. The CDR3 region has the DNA TGCAGCGGATGGGGGGATACAGATACGCAGTATTTT. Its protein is CSGWGDTDTQYF.

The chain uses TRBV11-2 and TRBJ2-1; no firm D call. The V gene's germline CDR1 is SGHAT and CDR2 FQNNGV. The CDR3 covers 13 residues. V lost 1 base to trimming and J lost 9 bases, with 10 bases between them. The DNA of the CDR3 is TGTGCCAGCAGCTTAGGGTCTGCGCCTGAGCAGTTCTTC. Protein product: CASSLGSAPEQFF.

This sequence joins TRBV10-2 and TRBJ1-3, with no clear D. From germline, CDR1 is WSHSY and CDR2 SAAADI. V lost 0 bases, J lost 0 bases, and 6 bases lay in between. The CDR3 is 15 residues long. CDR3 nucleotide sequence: TGCGCCAGCAGTGAGTCCACAGACTCTGGAAACACCATATATTTT. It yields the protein CASSESTDSGNTIYF.

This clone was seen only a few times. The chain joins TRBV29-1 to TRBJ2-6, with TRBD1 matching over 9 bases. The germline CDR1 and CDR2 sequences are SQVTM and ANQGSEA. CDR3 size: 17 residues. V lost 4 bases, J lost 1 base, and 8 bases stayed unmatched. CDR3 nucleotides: TGCAGCGTTGGTCGGCACAGGGGGCAGTCTGGGGCCAACGTCCTGACTTTC. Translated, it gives CSVGRHRGQSGANVLTF.